The present T cell receptor (beta chain) was sequenced within a study of blood T cell repertoires in COVID-19. About the research overall: Sites in the United States, Italy and Spain provided acute and convalescent COVID-19 samples. T cells, B-cell-depleted T cells, or PBMCs supplied cDNA or gDNA.

Clones were read by immunoSEQ multiplex PCR, and TCRdb kept only the in-frame ones, dropping some. The data hold under 250,000 clones, with about 85% observed a single time. This clone was counted only a few times. Germline trimming cut 2 bases from V and 1 base from J; bases unmatched to any gene: 9. CDR3 length: 17 amino acids. CDR1 is SNHLY, CDR2 FYNNEI, per germline. The specimen sequenced was PBMCs or T cells enriched from blood (not recorded which). The receptor comes from a man aged 30-40 years who had recovered from COVID-19. The J gene is TRBJ2-3, the V gene TRBV2, with 7 bases identical to TRBD1. The CDR3 loop reads CASSERRGPAGTDTQYF. The CDR3 nucleotides are TGTGCCAGCAGTGAACGAAGGGGGCCCGCCGGCACAGATACGCAGTATTTT.